Shown below are 10 T cell receptor beta chains from a single sample sequenced in a study of T-cell memory formation after mild COVID-19. TCRdb analysed the 5' RACE reads with MiXCR anew, one entry per CDR3 protein. Of more than 70,000 distinct CDR3 sequences in the sample, around 13% were seen once. The sample taken for sequencing was PBMCs or a T cell subset sorted from them (not recorded which). The receptors were sampled from an adult woman who had mild COVID-19 (a few samples of this study predate the infection). Cell type and time point are not known.

V usage is TRBV12-3 or TRBV12-4 and J usage is TRBJ1-1; no firm D call. Between the trimmed V and J ends, which lost 2 bases and 4 bases, there was a span of 20 bases. This CDR3 contains 17 residues. The CDR3 nucleotides are TGTGCCAGCAGTTTACGCCACGATATGGGAGGACCCACTGAAGCTTTCTTT. It specifies CASSLRHDMGGPTEAFF.

This clonotype was seen more than once but under ten times. The CDR3 coding sequence is TGTGCCACCAGCAGAACAACAGAGACTGGGACAGGGGGCATAGGGACAGATACGCAGTATTTT. Amino acids: CATSRTTETGTGGIGTDTQYF. V and J are TRBV15 and TRBJ2-3, with 12 bases aligning to TRBD1. The CDR3 extends over 21 amino acids. Germline-derived CDR1 and CDR2 are LNHNV and YYDKDF (reference sequence). Trimming cost V 2 bases and J 3 bases; bases outside gene matches: 18.

The chain employs TRBV7-2 and TRBJ1-5; D perhaps matches TRBD1 (5 bases). The CDR3 is made up of 13 amino acids. Between the trimmed V and J ends, which lost 5 bases and 9 bases, there was a span of 14 bases. Germline CDR1 and CDR2: SGHTA and FQGNSA. CDR3 residues: CASSGDGSWPQHF. The CDR3, as DNA: TGTGCCAGCAGCGGGGACGGGTCATGGCCCCAGCATTTT. The full variable domain, in which reference TRBV7-2 and TRBJ1-5 provide the parts outside the CDR3, is GAGVSQSPSNKVTEKGKDVELRCDPISGHTALYWYRQSLGQGLEFLIYFQGNSAPDKSGLPSDRFSAERTGGSVSTLTIQRTQQEDSAVYLCASSGDGSWPQHFGDGTRLSIL.

The J gene is TRBJ2-7, the V gene TRBV12-3 or TRBV12-4, with D perhaps matching TRBD2 (6 bases). V lost 2 bases and J lost 0, with 14 bases in between. The length of the CDR3 is 16 residues. CDR3 residues: CASSLSSLRDSYEQYF. For the CDR3, the DNA is TGTGCCAGCAGTTTATCCTCACTGCGGGACTCCTACGAGCAGTACTTC.

This clonotype was picked up a small number of times. V usage is TRBV13 and J usage is TRBJ2-7; D ambiguous. The CDR3 covers 12 residues. CDR1 is PRHDT and CDR2 is FYEKMQ in the germline V gene (reference sequence). The germline V and J ends were trimmed by 3 bases and 5 bases, with 8 bases remaining between them. The CDR3 loop reads CASSFLDDEQYF. In nucleotides, the CDR3 is TGTGCCAGCAGCTTTTTGGATGACGAGCAGTACTTC.

This clonotype came up once. This chain links TRBV4-1 with TRBJ2-5; 7 bases are a match to TRBD2. The germline V gene has CDR1 MGHRA and CDR2 YSYEKL. This CDR3 is built from 13 residues. V lost 8 bases to trimming and J lost 1 base; unmatched junction nucleotides: 4. The CDR3 region is CASPGTTQETQYF. The CDR3 bases are TGCGCCAGCCCTGGGACTACCCAAGAGACCCAGTACTTC.

This clonotype has just a few counts. J is TRBJ2-7 and V is TRBV13, with 7 bases lining up with TRBD2. V gave up 0 bases and J gave up 3 bases; unmatched junction bases: 2. CDR1 and CDR2 from the germline V gene are PRHDT and FYEKMQ (reference sequence). The length of the CDR3 is 14 residues. The DNA for the CDR3 is TGTGCCAGCAGCTTAGGGCGGGAGCGCTACGAGCAGTACTTC. Its protein is CASSLGRERYEQYF.

V and J are TRBV7-2 and TRBJ1-6, with D possibly being TRBD1 (6 bases). The germline V gene encodes CDR1 SGHTA and CDR2 FQGNSA. Trimming shortened V by 9 bases and J by 10 bases, and 25 bases separated the two germline ends. The CDR3 length is 16 residues. The CDR3 DNA follows: TGTGCCAGAAGCCCACGTTCCAGGACAGTCCCCTCACCCCTCCACTTT. This codes for CARSPRSRTVPSPLHF.

This clonotype was detected only a few times. The V and J genes are TRBV15 and TRBJ2-3; TRBD2 might be the D (5 bases). The CDR3 runs to 15 residues. Germline V gene lookup returns CDR1 LNHNV and CDR2 YYDKDF (reference sequence). The V and J ends lost 8 bases and 3 bases respectively, with 18 bases between them. CDR3 sequence (DNA): TGTGCCACCCAATCCGGCGGGTCTTTGACAGATACGCAGTATTTT. It encodes CATQSGGSLTDTQYF.

This chain links TRBV24-1 with TRBJ2-1, with a weak D call TRBD1 (5 bases). CDR3 length: 13 amino acids. With 4 bases removed from V and 5 bases from J, the gap between germline ends came to 8 bases. The germline V gene encodes CDR1 KGHDR and CDR2 SFDVKD. The CDR3 protein is CATSDLTDNEQFF. CDR3 DNA sequence: TGTGCCACCAGTGACCTGACAGACAATGAGCAGTTCTTC.